The clone carrying this T cell receptor beta chain was seen at least ten times. Antigen: not known. Attachment of unique molecular identifiers was made to individual cDNA molecules. TCRdb analysed the 5' RACE reads with MiXCR anew, one entry per CDR3 protein. In the table there are about 39,000 distinct CDR3 sequences, 5.5% of which are singletons. This sample is part of a study of early T cells in non-severe SARS-CoV-2 infection. Study-level background: Sequencing targeted bulk RNA from unsorted whole blood, leaving chains unpaired.

Broader study findings: In VDJdb matching, anti-spike CD8 responses were favored while private and CD4 specificities went missing.

Sequencing used whole blood, obtained at baseline. The TCR originated in an adult who was a healthcare worker with PCR-confirmed SARS-CoV-2 infection or an uninfected control (not recorded which).

The CDR3 DNA follows: TGTGCCAGCAGTTACCGGGCGAACACTGAAGCTTTCTTT. Protein product: CASSYRANTEAFF. The J gene is TRBJ1-1, the V gene TRBV6-2 or TRBV6-3; D call uncertain. The V and J ends lost 2 bases and 1 base respectively, with 5 bases between them. Germline CDR1 is MNHEY and CDR2 is SVGEGT. CDR3 length: 13 amino acids.